A selection of T cell receptor beta chains follows, all from one sample in a study of cytomegalovirus exposure and HLA in healthy donors. Method: immunoSEQ multiplex PCR; TCRdb's copy keeps in-frame clones and lacks some. The data show about 120,000 clones, 78% seen once. Sequenced: PBMCs. Receptors originate from a man aged 25 to 45 in good health and CMV-seropositive. Both conserved end residues are trimmed from each CDR3. Some rows mark clone size as missing; the rest say once, few, many or name a class of expanded clone.

J gene	clone size	V gene	CDR3 protein
TRBJ1-1	.	TRBV5-6	ASSLTRNTEAF
TRBJ2-1	.	TRBV5-5	ASSFLSSGRHNEQF
TRBJ2-3	.	TRBV11-3	ASSRTRSTDTQY
TRBJ2-2	.	TRBV7-9	ASSLGRVDTGELF
TRBJ2-2	.	TRBV7-8	ASSLASGAGGRSGELF
TRBJ2-7	.	TRBV7-8	ASSIGLEQY
TRBJ1-5	.	TRBV30	AWGNTGKPQH
TRBJ1-2	.	TRBV18	ASSPLGQETSLANYGYT
TRBJ2-7	.	TRBV27	ASSFTGQGAEQY
TRBJ2-3	few	TRBV28	ASPPGGVAGVDTQY
TRBJ2-5	.	TRBV15	ATSRGVGGHQETQY
TRBJ1-5	.	TRBV19	ASSLGQGNNQPQH
TRBJ2-2	.	TRBV4-3	ASSQEPTAPSTGELF
TRBJ2-1	few	TRBV6-1	ASSEMPGGRVGEQF
TRBJ2-7	.	TRBV7-9	ASSLLGTRGEQY
TRBJ1-4	.	TRBV29-1	SVSGTGKEKLF
TRBJ2-3	.	TRBV25-1	ASPPGGRADTQY
TRBJ2-1	.	TRBV9	ASSGRQDEQF
TRBJ2-3	.	TRBV5-5	ASSLILTSPVSTDTQY
TRBJ2-5	once	TRBV4-1	ASSREGLAETQY
TRBJ1-3	.	TRBV7-2	ASSKTGLSSGNTIY
TRBJ2-7	.	TRBV7-9	ASSLAGLAGVSYEQY
TRBJ2-1	.	TRBV18	ASSPLLAAGNEQF
TRBJ1-2	.	TRBV7-9	ASSLGEYGYT
TRBJ1-2	.	TRBV18	ASSPRTGRGSGYGYT
TRBJ2-1	few	TRBV4-3	ASSHGQGRNEQF
TRBJ2-7	.	TRBV5-1	ASSLGTGTGDEQY
TRBJ2-1	.	TRBV7-3	ASSAQLAGGGNEQF
TRBJ1-2	.	TRBV5-6	ASSTRGTGYNGYT
TRBJ2-7	.	TRBV10-3	AISERTGPYEQY
TRBJ2-3	.	TRBV27	ASSILAGASTDTQY
TRBJ2-2	once	TRBV7-2	ASSLTYGTSVPGELF
TRBJ1-3	.	TRBV4-1	ASSQEPYDTHSGNTIY
TRBJ2-3	.	TRBV6-1	ASIGLEGSTDTQY
TRBJ1-1	.	TRBV9	ASSVVHALGPAF
TRBJ2-7	few	TRBV19	ASRVGTGYSYEQY
TRBJ2-7	few	TRBV4-3	ASSQAHIRSYEQY
TRBJ2-4	.	TRBV27	ASSLQGTGVARVQY
TRBJ2-7	.	TRBV6-1	ASESPGTGTYEQY
TRBJ1-5	few	TRBV4-2	ASSHDRTGNQPQH
TRBJ2-5	.	TRBV20-1	SATGTREQY
TRBJ2-3	.	TRBV6-6	ASRTPGLAGDTQY
TRBJ2-7	once	TRBV9	ASSVESRSYEQY
TRBJ2-6	.	TRBV5-8	ATGGPSSGANVLT
TRBJ2-7	.	TRBV18	ASSPPGTGLRHEQY
TRBJ1-2	few	TRBV9	ASSVGWGQNYGYT
TRBJ2-3	.	TRBV11-2	ASSLAPSAGAGTDTQY
TRBJ1-5	.	TRBV19	ASRAGGNQPQH
TRBJ1-5	.	TRBV6-5	ASSYGQSLPQH
TRBJ2-7	.	TRBV5-8	ASSKSPGQYFGQY
TRBJ2-1	.	TRBV7-2	ASSLTAGSYNEQF
TRBJ2-3	once	TRBV29-1	SPAGGGSTDTQY
TRBJ2-7	.	TRBV19	ASSMRLAGYEEQY